This TCR beta chain was sequenced during a study of T-cell reconstitution after alpha-beta-depleted transplantation in children. It was with unique molecular identifiers that the TCRbeta library was prepared. TCRdb reanalysed the PCR reads using MiXCR and keeps one entry per CDR3 protein. The data contain about 610,000 distinct CDR3 sequences, about 11% of them singletons. This clonotype appeared a few times. With 10 bases clipped from V and 4 bases from J, the junction kept 12 bases outside the gene matches. Germline V gene data show CDR1 as SGHTA and CDR2 as FQGNSA. The CDR3 has 15 residues. V and J are TRBV7-2 and TRBJ2-1; 8 bases are shared with TRBD2. The sequences come from PBMCs from the stem cell graft donor, collected from the stem cell graft. This sequence was found in a human donor who donated a stem cell graft to a child with acute myeloid leukemia. The CDR3 is CATQRTSGSYNEQFF. CDR3 bases: TGTGCCACCCAGAGAACTAGCGGATCTTACAATGAGCAGTTCTTC.